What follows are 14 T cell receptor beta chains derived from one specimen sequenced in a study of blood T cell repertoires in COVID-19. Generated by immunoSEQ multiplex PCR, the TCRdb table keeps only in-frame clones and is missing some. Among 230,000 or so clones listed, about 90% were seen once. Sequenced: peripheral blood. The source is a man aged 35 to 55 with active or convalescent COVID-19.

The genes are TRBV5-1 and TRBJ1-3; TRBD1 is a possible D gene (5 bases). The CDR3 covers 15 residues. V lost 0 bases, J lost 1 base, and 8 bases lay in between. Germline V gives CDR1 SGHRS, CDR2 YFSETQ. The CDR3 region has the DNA TGCGCCAGCAGCTTGGTTCAGGGATCTGGAAACACCATATATTTT. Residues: CASSLVQGSGNTIYF.

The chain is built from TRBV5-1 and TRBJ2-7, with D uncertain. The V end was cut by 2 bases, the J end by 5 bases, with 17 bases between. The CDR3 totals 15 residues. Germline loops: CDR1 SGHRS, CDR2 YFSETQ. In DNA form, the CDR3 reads TGCGCCAGCAGCTTACGGATGGGCGTAAGGCACGAGCAGTACTTC. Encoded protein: CASSLRMGVRHEQYF.

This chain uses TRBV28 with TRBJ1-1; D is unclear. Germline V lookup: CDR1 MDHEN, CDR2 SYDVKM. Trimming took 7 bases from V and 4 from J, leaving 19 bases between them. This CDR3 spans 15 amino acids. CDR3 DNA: TGTGCCAGCACCCACTACTCCGCCCCCGGCACTGAAGCTTTCTTT. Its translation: CASTHYSAPGTEAFF.

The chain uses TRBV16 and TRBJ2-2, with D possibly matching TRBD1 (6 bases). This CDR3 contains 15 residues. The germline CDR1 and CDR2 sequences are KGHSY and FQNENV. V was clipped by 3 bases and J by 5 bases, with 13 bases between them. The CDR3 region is CASSHQLRGTGELFF. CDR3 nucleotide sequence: TGTGCCAGCAGCCACCAACTCAGGGGTACCGGGGAGCTGTTTTTT.

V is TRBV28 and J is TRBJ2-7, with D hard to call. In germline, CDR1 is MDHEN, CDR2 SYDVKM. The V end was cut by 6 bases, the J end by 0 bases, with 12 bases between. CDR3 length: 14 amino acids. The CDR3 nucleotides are TGTGCCAGCAGCTCCACTTATAGCTCCTACGAGCAGTACTTC. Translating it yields CASSSTYSSYEQYF.

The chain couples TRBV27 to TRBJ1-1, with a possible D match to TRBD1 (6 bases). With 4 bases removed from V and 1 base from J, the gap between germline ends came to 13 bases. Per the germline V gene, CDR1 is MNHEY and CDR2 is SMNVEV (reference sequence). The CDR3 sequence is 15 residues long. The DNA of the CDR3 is TGTGCCAGCAGTTCGACGAGGACAGCGAACACTGAAGCTTTCTTT. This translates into CASSSTRTANTEAFF.

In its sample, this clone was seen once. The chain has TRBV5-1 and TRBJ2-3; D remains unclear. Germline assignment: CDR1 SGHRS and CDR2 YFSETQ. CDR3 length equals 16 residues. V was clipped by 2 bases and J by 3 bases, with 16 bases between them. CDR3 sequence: CASSLISSGGTDTQYF. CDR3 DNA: TGCGCCAGCAGCTTAATTTCCTCTGGCGGTACAGATACGCAGTATTTT.

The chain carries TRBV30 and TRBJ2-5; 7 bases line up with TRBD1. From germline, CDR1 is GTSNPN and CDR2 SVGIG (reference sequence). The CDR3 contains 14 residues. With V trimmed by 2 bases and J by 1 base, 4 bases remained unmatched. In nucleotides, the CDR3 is TGTGCCTGGAGTTTAACAGGGGCCCAAGAGACCCAGTACTTC. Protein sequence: CAWSLTGAQETQYF.

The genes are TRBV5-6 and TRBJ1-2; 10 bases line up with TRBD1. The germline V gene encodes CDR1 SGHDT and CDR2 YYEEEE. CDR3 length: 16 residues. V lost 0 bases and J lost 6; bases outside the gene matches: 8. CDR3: CASSLVGTGVTDGYTF. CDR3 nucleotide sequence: TGTGCCAGCAGCTTGGTCGGGACAGGGGTTACTGATGGCTACACCTTC.

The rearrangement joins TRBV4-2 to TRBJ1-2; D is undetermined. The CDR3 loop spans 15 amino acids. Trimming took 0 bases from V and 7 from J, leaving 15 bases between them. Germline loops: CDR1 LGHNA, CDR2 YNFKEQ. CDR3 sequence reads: CASSQEDGRDRGYTF. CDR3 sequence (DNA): TGTGCCAGCAGCCAAGAAGACGGGAGGGATCGTGGCTACACCTTC.

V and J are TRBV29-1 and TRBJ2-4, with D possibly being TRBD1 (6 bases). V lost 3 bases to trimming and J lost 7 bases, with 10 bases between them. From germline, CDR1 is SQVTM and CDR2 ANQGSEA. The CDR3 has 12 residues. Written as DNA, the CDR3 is TGCAGCGTTGATACAGGGAGTAACATTCAGTACTTC. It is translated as CSVDTGSNIQYF.

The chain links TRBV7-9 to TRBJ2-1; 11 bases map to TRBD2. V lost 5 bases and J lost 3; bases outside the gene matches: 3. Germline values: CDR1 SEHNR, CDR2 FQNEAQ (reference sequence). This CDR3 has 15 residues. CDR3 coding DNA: TGTGCCAGCAGCCGAGGACTAGCGGGCTACAATGAGCAGTTCTTC. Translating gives CASSRGLAGYNEQFF. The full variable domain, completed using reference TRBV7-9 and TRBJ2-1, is DTGVSQNPRHKITKRGQNVTFRCDPISEHNRLYWYRQTLGQGPEFLTYFQNEAQLEKSRLLSDRFSAERPKGSFSTLEIQRTEQGDSAMYLCASSRGLAGYNEQFFGPGTRLTVL.

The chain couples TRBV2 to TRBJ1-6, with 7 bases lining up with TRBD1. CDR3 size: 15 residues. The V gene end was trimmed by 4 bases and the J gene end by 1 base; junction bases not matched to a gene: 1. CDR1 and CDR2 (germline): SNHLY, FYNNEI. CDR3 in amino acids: CASSGQGSYNSPLHF. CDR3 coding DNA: TGTGCCAGCAGTGGACAGGGATCCTATAATTCACCCCTCCACTTT.

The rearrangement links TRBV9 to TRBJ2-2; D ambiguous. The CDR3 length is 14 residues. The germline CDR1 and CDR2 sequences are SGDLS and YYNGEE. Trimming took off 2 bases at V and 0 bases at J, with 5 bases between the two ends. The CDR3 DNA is TGTGCCAGCAGCGTTGCTACGAACACCGGGGAGCTGTTTTTT. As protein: CASSVATNTGELFF.